A single sample gave rise to the 5 T cell receptor beta chains below, sequenced in a study of T cell responses to AZD1222 COVID-19 vaccine. Sequencing used immunoSEQ multiplex PCR; TCRdb keeps in-frame clones, though not all of them. The table lists about 130,000 clones, roughly 82% of them singletons, with about 4% in the top ten. The input for sequencing was peripheral blood, taken on day 0 of AZD1222 vaccination. These receptors all stem from an adult in good health.

The chain uses TRBV9 and TRBJ1-2; D unresolved. V gave up 3 bases and J gave up 0 bases, with 6 bases separating them. The CDR3 runs to 13 residues. CDR1 SGDLS and CDR2 YYNGEE come from the germline V gene. In DNA, the CDR3 is TGTGCCAGCAGCGCGGGCCCTAACTATGGCTACACCTTC. Its protein product is CASSAGPNYGYTF.

For this clone: The sample contains more than one DNA sequence encoding this CDR3. J is TRBJ1-2 and V is TRBV28, with 7 bases lining up with TRBD1. Germline V lookup: CDR1 MDHEN, CDR2 SYDVKM. This CDR3 has 12 amino acids. The trim removed 3 bases at V and 5 bases at J, leaving 0 bases unmatched. The CDR3 region has the DNA TGTGCCAGCAGTTTGACAGGGTATGGCTACACCTTC. This gives the protein CASSLTGYGYTF.

J is TRBJ1-4 and V is TRBV6-5; D is ambiguous. Germline CDR1 is MNHEY and CDR2 is SVGAGI. Trimming took off 0 bases at V and 0 bases at J, with 8 bases between the two ends. The CDR3 length is 16 residues. Here the CDR3 reads CASSYSIYATNEKLFF. As DNA, the CDR3 is TGTGCCAGCAGTTACTCGATATACGCAACTAATGAAAAACTGTTTTTT.

The J gene is TRBJ1-2, the V gene TRBV14; D gene unclear. V was shortened by 4 bases and J by 9 bases, with 18 bases between the two germline ends. Germline CDR1 SGHDN, CDR2 FVKESK. This CDR3 has 14 amino acids. The CDR3 is CASSLFGSPLSYTF. The CDR3, as DNA: TGTGCCAGCAGCCTTTTCGGGAGTCCCTTAAGCTACACCTTC.

The chain joins TRBV28 to TRBJ2-1; TRBD1 or TRBD2 may be the D gene (5 bases each). The CDR3 spans 16 residues. Trimming took 4 bases from V and 3 from J, leaving 16 bases between them. Germline CDR1 is MDHEN and CDR2 is SYDVKM. The CDR3 loop is CASSSRGAQHYNEQFF. CDR3 sequence (DNA): TGTGCCAGCAGTTCCCGAGGGGCGCAGCACTACAATGAGCAGTTCTTC.